This T cell receptor (beta chain) was sequenced during a study of shared clonotypes between healthy human individuals. The protocol was immunoSEQ multiplex PCR, while the TCRdb copy is restricted to in-frame clones and leaves out a portion. The sample lists about 1.5 million clones, 98% occurring once. Germline V gene lookup returns CDR1 MDHEN and CDR2 SYDVKM. The CDR3 is 15 residues long. V lost 8 bases, J lost 8 bases, and 14 bases stayed unmatched. The TCR sequence derives from a man aged 25 to 40 in good health. Input material: naive CD4+ T cells sorted from blood. This sample's subset: CD45RA+ positively selected. The rearrangement uses TRBV28 and TRBJ2-3; 9 bases line up with TRBD1. CDR3 sequence reads: CASQANTGGLRTQYF. The CDR3 DNA sequence: TGTGCCAGCCAAGCAAATACAGGGGGCCTTCGTACGCAGTATTTT.